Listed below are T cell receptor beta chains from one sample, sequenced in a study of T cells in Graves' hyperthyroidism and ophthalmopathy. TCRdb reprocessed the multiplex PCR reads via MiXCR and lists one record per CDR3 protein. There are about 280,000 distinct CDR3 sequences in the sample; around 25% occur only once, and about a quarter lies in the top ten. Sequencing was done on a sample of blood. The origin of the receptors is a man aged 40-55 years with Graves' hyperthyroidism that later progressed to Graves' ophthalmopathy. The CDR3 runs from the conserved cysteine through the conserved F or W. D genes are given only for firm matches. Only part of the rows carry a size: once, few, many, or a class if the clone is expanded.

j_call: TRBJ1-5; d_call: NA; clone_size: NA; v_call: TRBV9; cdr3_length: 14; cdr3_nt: TGTGCCAGCAATAGGGGCGTTAGCAATCAGCCCCAGCATTTT; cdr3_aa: CASNRGVSNQPQHF
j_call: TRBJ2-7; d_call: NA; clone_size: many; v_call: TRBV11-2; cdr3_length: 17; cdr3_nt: TGTGCCAGCAGCCTTGGACGGGGGTCCTCCTTACGCTACGAGCAGTACTTC; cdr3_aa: CASSLGRGSSLRYEQYF
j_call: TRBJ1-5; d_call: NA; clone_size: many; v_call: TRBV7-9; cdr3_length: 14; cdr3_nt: TGTGCCAGCAGCTTAACCGCCGACGGGGGGCCCCAGCATTTT; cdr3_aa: CASSLTADGGPQHF
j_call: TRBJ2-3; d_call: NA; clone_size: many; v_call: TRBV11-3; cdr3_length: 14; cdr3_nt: TGTGCCAGCACGACAACCCGTGCCACAGATACGCAGTATTTT; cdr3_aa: CASTTTRATDTQYF
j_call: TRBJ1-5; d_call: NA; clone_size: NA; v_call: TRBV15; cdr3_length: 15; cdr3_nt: TGTGCCACCAGCACCCCAGGGGTCCCAAATCAGCCCCAGCATTTT; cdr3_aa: CATSTPGVPNQPQHF
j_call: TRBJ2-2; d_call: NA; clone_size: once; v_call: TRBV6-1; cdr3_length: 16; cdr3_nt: TGTGCCAGCAGTGAAGAAGTAGGGCAAGTCACCGGGGAGCTGTTTTTT; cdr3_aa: CASSEEVGQVTGELFF
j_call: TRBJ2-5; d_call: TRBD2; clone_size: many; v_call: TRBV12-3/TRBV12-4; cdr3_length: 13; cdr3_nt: TGTGCCAGCAGCACTAGCGGGAGAGAGACCCAGTACTTC; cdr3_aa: CASSTSGRETQYF
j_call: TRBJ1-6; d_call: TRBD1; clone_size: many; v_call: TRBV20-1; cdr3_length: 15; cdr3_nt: TGCAGTGCTAGACAGGGGGCGCGTGCGGATTCACCCCTCCACTTT; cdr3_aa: CSARQGARADSPLHF
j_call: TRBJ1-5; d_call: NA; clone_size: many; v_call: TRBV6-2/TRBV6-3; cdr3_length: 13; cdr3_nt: TGTGCCAGCAGTTACGGAAACAATCAGCCCCAGCATTTT; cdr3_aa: CASSYGNNQPQHF
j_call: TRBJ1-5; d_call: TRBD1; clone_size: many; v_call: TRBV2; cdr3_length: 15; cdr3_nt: TGTGCCAGCACCGGGACAGGGGGGCGCAATCAGCCCCAGCATTTT; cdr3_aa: CASTGTGGRNQPQHF
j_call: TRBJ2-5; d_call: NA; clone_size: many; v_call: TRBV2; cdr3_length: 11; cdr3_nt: TGTGCCAGCAGTGAGGAAGAGACCCAGTACTTC; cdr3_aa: CASSEEETQYF
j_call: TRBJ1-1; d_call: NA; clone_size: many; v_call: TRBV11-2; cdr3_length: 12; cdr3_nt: TGTGCCAGCAGCTTAAGTTGGGGAAACGCTTTCTTT; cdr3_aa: CASSLSWGNAFF
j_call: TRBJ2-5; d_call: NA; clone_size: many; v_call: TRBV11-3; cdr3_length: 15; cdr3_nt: TGTGCCAGCAGCTCGAACCCGGTGAACCAAGAGACCCAGTACTTC; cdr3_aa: CASSSNPVNQETQYF
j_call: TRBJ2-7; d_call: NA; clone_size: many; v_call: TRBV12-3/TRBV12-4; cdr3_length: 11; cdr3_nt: TGTGCCAGCAGTTTATCGATCGAGCAGTACTTC; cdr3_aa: CASSLSIEQYF
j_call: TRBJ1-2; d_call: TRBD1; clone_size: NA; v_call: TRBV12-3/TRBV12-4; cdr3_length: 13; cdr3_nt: TGTGCCAGCAGTCAACGGACAGGATATGGCTACACCTTC; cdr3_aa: CASSQRTGYGYTF
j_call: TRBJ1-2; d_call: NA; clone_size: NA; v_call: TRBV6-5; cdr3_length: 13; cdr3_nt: TGTGCCAGCAGTTACGAGGGGCGGAATGGCTACACCTTC; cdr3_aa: CASSYEGRNGYTF
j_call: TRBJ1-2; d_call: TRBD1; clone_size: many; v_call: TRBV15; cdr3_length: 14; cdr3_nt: TGTGCCACCAGCGGGCCTACAGGGGGCTATGGCTACACCTTC; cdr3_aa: CATSGPTGGYGYTF
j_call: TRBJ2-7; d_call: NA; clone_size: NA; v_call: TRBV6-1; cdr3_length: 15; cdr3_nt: TGTGCCAGCAGTGAAGGAAGAGGTCTGGGGTACGAGCAGTACTTC; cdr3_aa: CASSEGRGLGYEQYF
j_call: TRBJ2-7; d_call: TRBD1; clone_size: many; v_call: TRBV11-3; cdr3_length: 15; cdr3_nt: TGTGCCAGCAGCCCCCGGGACAGAAGCTCCTACGAGCAGTACTTC; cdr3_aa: CASSPRDRSSYEQYF
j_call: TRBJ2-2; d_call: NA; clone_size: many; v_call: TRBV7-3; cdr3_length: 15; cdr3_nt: TGTGCCAGCAGCTTAATGGGGGCTAGTCGCGGGGAGCTGTTTTTT; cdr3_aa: CASSLMGASRGELFF
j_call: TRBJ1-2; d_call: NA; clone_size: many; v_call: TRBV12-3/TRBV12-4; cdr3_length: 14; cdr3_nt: TGTGCCAGCAACCCAACAGGAGCTAACTATGGCTACACCTTC; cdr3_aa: CASNPTGANYGYTF
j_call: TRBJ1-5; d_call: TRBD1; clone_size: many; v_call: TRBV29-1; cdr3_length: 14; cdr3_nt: TGCAGCGTTTCTCGACAGGGCGGGAATCAGCCCCAGCATTTT; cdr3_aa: CSVSRQGGNQPQHF
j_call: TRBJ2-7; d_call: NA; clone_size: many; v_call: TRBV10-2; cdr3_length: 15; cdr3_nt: TGCGCCAGCAGTGATCCACTAGTGCTCTCCTACGAGCAGTACTTC; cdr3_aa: CASSDPLVLSYEQYF
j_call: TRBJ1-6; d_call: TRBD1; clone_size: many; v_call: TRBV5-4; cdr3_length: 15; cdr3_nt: TGTGCCAGCAGCTTTTTCCAGGGGGGCTTATCACCCCTCCACTTT; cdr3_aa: CASSFFQGGLSPLHF
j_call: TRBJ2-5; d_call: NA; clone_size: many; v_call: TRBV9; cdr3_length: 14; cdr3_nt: TGTGCCAGCAGCGTAAGGGGCTTAGGGGAGACCCAGTACTTC; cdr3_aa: CASSVRGLGETQYF
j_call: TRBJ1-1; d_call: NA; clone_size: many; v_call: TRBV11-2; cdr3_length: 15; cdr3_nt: TGTGCCAGCATCGATCCACGGACAGCAGGCACTGAAGCTTTCTTT; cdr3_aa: CASIDPRTAGTEAFF
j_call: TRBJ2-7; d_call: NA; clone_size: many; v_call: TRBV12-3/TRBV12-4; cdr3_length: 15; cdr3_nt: TGTGCCAGCAGTCCGGGGGGCGGGAGACGGTGGGAGCAGTACTTC; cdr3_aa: CASSPGGGRRWEQYF
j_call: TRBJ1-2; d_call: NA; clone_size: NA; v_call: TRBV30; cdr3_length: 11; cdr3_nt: TGTGCCTGGAGCTTGGGCTATGGCTACACCTTC; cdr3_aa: CAWSLGYGYTF
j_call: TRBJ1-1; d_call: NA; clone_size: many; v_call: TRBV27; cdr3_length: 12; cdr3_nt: TGTGCCAGCAGAAAGTACGGCGCTGAAGCTTTCTTT; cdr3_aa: CASRKYGAEAFF
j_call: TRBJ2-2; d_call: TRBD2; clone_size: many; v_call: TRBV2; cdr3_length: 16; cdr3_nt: TGTGCCAGCAGTGAATGGGGGACTAGCGGGACCGGGGAGCTGTTTTTT; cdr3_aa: CASSEWGTSGTGELFF
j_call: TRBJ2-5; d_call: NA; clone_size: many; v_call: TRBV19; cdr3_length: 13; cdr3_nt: TGTGCCACTTCCTTCGGGCGTAGGGAGACCCAGTACTTC; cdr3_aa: CATSFGRRETQYF
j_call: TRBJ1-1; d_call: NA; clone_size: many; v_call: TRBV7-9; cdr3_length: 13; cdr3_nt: TGTGCCAGCAGCACGTCAGGACACACTGAAGCTTTCTTT; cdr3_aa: CASSTSGHTEAFF
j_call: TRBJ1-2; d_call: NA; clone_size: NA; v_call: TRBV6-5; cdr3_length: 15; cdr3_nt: TGTGCCAGCAGTTACGGGGCGGGTGGTAACTATGGCTACACCTTC; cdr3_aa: CASSYGAGGNYGYTF
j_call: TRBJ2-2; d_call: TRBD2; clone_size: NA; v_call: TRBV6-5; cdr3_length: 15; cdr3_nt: TGTGCCAGCAGTGTACTAGCGGAGAACACCGGGGAGCTGTTTTTT; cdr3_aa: CASSVLAENTGELFF
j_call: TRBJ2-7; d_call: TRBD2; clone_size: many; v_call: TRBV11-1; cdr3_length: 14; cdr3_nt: TGTGCCAGCAGCGGACTAGCGGGAAGGTACGAGCAGTACTTC; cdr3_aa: CASSGLAGRYEQYF
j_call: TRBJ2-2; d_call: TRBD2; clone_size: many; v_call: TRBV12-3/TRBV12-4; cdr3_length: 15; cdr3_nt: TGTGCCAGCAGTTTACTAGCGGGAGTTACCGGGGAGCTGTTTTTT; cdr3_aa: CASSLLAGVTGELFF
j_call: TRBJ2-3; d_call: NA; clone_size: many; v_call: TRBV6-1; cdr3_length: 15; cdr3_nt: TGTGCCAGCAGATCAAGGGGTCTATACACAGATACGCAGTATTTT; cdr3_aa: CASRSRGLYTDTQYF
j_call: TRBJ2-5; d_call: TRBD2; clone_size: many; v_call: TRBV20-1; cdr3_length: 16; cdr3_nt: TGCAGTGCTAGTCTAGCGGGGGGAGGTGCACAAGAGACCCAGTACTTC; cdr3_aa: CSASLAGGGAQETQYF
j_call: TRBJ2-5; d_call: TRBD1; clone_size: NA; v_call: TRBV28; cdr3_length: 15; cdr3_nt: TGTGCCAGCAGGCCTCCGGGACAGGGGTGGGAGACCCAGTACTTC; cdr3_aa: CASRPPGQGWETQYF
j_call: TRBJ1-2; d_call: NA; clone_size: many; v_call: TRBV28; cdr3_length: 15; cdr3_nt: TGTGCCAGCAGGGGGGCCGGGGCTGAGAACTATGGCTACACCTTC; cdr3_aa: CASRGAGAENYGYTF
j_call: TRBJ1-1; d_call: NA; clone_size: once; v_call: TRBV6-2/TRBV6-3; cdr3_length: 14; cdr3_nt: TGTGCCAGCAGCCCCACTGCGCTGAACACTGAAGCTTTCTTT; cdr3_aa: CASSPTALNTEAFF
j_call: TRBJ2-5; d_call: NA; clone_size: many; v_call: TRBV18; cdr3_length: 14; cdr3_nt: TGTGCCAGCTCACCACCACAGGTCCAAGAGACCCAGTACTTC; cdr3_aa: CASSPPQVQETQYF
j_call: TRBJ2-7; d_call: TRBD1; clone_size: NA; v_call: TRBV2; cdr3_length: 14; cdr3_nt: TGTGCCAGCACCTCAGGACAGGGGGGGTACGAGCAGTACTTC; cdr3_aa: CASTSGQGGYEQYF
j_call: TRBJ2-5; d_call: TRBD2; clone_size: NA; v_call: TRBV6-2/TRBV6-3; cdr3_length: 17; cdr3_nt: TGTGCCAGCAGTTACTCCGGACTAGCGGGAATCTTAGAGACCCAGTACTTC; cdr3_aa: CASSYSGLAGILETQYF
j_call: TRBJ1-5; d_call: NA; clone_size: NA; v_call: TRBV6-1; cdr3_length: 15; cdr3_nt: TGTGCCAGCAGTGAAGATCGGATTAGCAATCAGCCCCAGCATTTT; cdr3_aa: CASSEDRISNQPQHF
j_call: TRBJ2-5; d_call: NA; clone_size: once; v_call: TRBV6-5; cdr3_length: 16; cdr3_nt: TGTGCCAGCAGTTACGTGAGTGGGGAGACCCAAGAGACCCAGTACTTC; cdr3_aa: CASSYVSGETQETQYF
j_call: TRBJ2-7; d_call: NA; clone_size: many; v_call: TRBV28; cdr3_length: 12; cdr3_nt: TGTGCCAGCAGTTTACGTCAGGCATTGCAGTACTTC; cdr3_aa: CASSLRQALQYF
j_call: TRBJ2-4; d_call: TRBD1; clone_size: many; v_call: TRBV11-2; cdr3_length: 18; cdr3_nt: TGTGCCAGCAGCTTAGATCTGCAGACAGGGGTTATCAAAAACATTCAGTACTTC; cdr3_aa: CASSLDLQTGVIKNIQYF
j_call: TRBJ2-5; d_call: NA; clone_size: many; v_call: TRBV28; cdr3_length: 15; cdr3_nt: TGTGCCAGCAGCCCCGGGACGGGCCTTATTGGTACCCAGTACTTC; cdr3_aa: CASSPGTGLIGTQYF
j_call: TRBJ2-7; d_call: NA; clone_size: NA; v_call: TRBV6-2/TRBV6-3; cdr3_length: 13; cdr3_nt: TGTGCCAGCAGCCGGACCGCAGGGGGGGAGCAGTACTTC; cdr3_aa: CASSRTAGGEQYF
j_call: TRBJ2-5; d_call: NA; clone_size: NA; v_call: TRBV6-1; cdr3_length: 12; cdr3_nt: TGTGCCAGCAGCGGAGAGGAAGAGACCCAGTACTTC; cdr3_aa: CASSGEEETQYF
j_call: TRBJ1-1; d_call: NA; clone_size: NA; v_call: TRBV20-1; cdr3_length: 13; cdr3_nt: TGCAGTGCTCCCTCCCCCGGCGCCACTGAAGCTTTCTTT; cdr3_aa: CSAPSPGATEAFF